What follows describes a single T cell receptor (beta chain). The V gene lost 2 bases and the J gene lost 2 bases, with 20 bases spanning the gap. The CDR3 length is 17 residues. From germline, CDR1 is SGHRS and CDR2 YFSETQ. This record comes from a study of shared T cell receptors in the human thymus. Using immunoSEQ multiplex PCR, the repertoire was profiled, and TCRdb retains in-frame clones only, with some absent. The sample contains roughly 710,000 clones, 80% to 90% of which appear only once. The sample was also reused in another study, on human thymus T cells.

The sequencing sample was made of thymocytes. The rearrangement uses TRBV5-1 and TRBJ2-7, with D unresolved. This sequence originates from a girl younger than two with a congenital heart defect. CDR3 nucleotides: TGCGCCAGCAGCTTAGAATATGGCGTCCCGGAGACCTACGAGCAGTACTTC. It encodes CASSLEYGVPETYEQYF. The full variable domain, rest sourced from reference TRBV5-1 and TRBJ2-7, is KAGVTQTPRYLIKTRGQQVTLSCSPISGHRSVSWYQQTPGQGLQFLFEYFSETQRNKGNFPGRFSGRQFSNSRSEMNVSTLELGDSALYLCASSLEYGVPETYEQYFGPGTRLTVT.